This T cell receptor (beta chain) was sequenced for a study of chemoradiotherapy in HPV16-positive cancers. Study-level findings and limits: Non-HPV-specific T cells did not expand in tumors during treatment, whereas candidate HPV-specific clones and E7-related motifs did.

The table came from immunoSEQ multiplex PCR; TCRdb's copy has only in-frame clones and leaves some out. Of some 32,000 clones in the sample, roughly nine tenths were seen once. V lost 5 bases and J 10 bases, leaving 14 bases between the germline ends. The CDR3 contains 12 residues. Germline CDR1 SGHVS, CDR2 FQNEAQ. This clone was seen a single time. Its cognate antigen is unknown. Repertoires were sampled repeatedly during chemoradiotherapy. The receptor's source is a human donor with HPV-associated anogenital cancer. The chain links TRBV7-8 to TRBJ1-1; tentatively, D is TRBD1 (6 bases). The specimen was blood, collected from a patient who underwent chemoradiotherapy. The CDR3 here is CASSLQLGGAFF. In DNA form, the CDR3 reads TGTGCCAGCAGCCTCCAGCTAGGGGGAGCTTTCTTT.